This is a list of T cell receptor beta chains from one sample in a study of regulatory T cells in long-lasting Graves disease. TCRdb redid the calling of the multiplex PCR reads with MiXCR, one entry per CDR3 protein. Of roughly 410,000 distinct CDR3 sequences listed, 14% to 15% are singletons. These data were likewise used in another study, on T cells in Graves' hyperthyroidism and ophthalmopathy.

The sequencing used peripheral blood mononuclear cells (PBMCs), collected at new diagnosis, from a patient treated with antithyroid drugs. The receptors were sampled from a woman aged 40 to 50 with Graves disease. Both conserved end residues are part of each CDR3. D genes are given only for firm matches. Size is stated for part of the rows, as once, few or many counts, or as a class when the clone is expanded.

size	V	J	D	CDR3	DNA
many	TRBV28	TRBJ2-5	NA	CASSSFAPKETQYF	TGTGCCAGCAGTTCATTCGCCCCAAAAGAGACCCAGTACTTC
few	TRBV7-9	TRBJ2-5	TRBD2	CASSSKGLAGPVPFEGLETQYF	TGTGCCAGCAGCTCAAAAGGACTAGCGGGACCCGTCCCGTTTGAGGGGTTGGAGACCCAGTACTTC
few	TRBV25-1	TRBJ2-3	NA	CASRPNSLGDTQYF	TGTGCCAGCAGACCAAACAGCCTGGGGGATACGCAGTATTTT
NA	TRBV9	TRBJ1-5	TRBD1	CASSTGTGDNQPQHF	TGTGCCAGCAGCACCGGGACAGGGGACAATCAGCCCCAGCATTTT
NA	TRBV5-4	TRBJ1-2	NA	CASSPTVGSANYGYTF	TGTGCCAGCAGCCCCACGGTAGGCTCAGCTAACTATGGCTACACCTTC
NA	TRBV11-2	TRBJ2-7	TRBD2	CASSPGLASAYEQYF	TGTGCCAGCAGCCCGGGACTAGCGAGTGCCTACGAGCAGTACTTC
few	TRBV2	TRBJ2-7	NA	CASSEWSGVEQYF	TGTGCCAGCAGTGAATGGTCAGGGGTCGAGCAGTACTTC
many	TRBV27	TRBJ2-1	NA	CASSLSSRGYFDEQFF	TGTGCCAGCAGTTTATCTTCGCGGGGTTATTTCGATGAGCAGTTCTTC
NA	TRBV19	TRBJ1-5	NA	CASSIDQINQPQHF	TGTGCCAGTAGTATAGATCAGATCAATCAGCCCCAGCATTTT
many	TRBV12-3/TRBV12-4	TRBJ2-2	NA	CASSPMRRGGLWDTNTGELFF	TGTGCCAGCAGTCCTATGCGGCGCGGGGGATTGTGGGACACCAACACCGGGGAGCTGTTTTTT
many	TRBV30	TRBJ2-2	NA	CAWRVVAGELFF	TGTGCCTGGCGGGTAGTGGCCGGGGAGCTGTTTTTT
many	TRBV11-1	TRBJ2-7	NA	CASSPDGYEQYF	TGTGCCAGCAGCCCGGACGGCTACGAGCAGTACTTC
many	TRBV11-2	TRBJ2-7	TRBD1	CASSPGQSVPYEQYF	TGTGCCAGCAGCCCGGGACAGTCCGTCCCCTACGAGCAGTACTTC
many	TRBV20-1	TRBJ1-1	TRBD1	CSASNWDRSETEAFF	TGCAGTGCTAGCAACTGGGACAGAAGTGAGACTGAAGCTTTCTTT
NA	TRBV4-1	TRBJ1-1	TRBD1	CASSPSLIGGLVNTEAFF	TGCGCCAGCAGCCCGTCGTTAATAGGGGGCTTAGTGAACACTGAAGCTTTCTTT
NA	TRBV20-1	TRBJ2-1	TRBD2	CSASLLGGSDEQFF	TGCAGTGCTAGCCTTCTGGGCGGGAGTGATGAGCAGTTCTTC
NA	TRBV4-2	TRBJ1-1	NA	CASSQVRGRMGTEAFF	TGTGCCAGCAGCCAAGTCCGGGGGCGAATGGGTACTGAAGCTTTCTTT
many	TRBV6-2/TRBV6-3	TRBJ2-1	TRBD2	CASKGYSGRGSYNEQFF	TGTGCCAGCAAAGGCTACAGCGGGAGAGGATCCTACAATGAGCAGTTCTTC
NA	TRBV2	TRBJ1-4	TRBD1	CASSLRDSSSEKLFF	TGTGCCAGCAGTCTCCGGGACAGCTCGAGTGAAAAACTGTTTTTT
NA	TRBV7-9	TRBJ2-1	TRBD2	CASSPAEREGLRNEQFF	TGTGCCAGCAGCCCAGCAGAGCGGGAGGGCCTGAGGAATGAGCAGTTCTTC
few	TRBV6-2/TRBV6-3	TRBJ2-1	TRBD2	CATSYPSVSGNEQFF	TGTGCCACCAGCTACCCGTCGGTTAGCGGGAATGAGCAGTTCTTC
NA	TRBV11-3	TRBJ2-3	NA	CASRLGAGPTSTDTQYF	TGTGCCAGCAGATTAGGTGCAGGGCCCACTAGCACAGATACGCAGTATTTT
few	TRBV3-1	TRBJ1-2	NA	CASSPSRGAGYTF	TGTGCCAGCAGCCCCTCAAGGGGGGCCGGCTACACCTTC
many	TRBV7-8	TRBJ2-3	TRBD2	CASSSGGFSGRYTDTQYF	TGTGCCAGCAGCTCAGGCGGGTTTAGCGGGAGATACACAGATACGCAGTATTTT
many	TRBV5-1	TRBJ2-2	NA	CASSATDPNTGELFF	TGCGCCAGCAGCGCGACAGACCCGAACACCGGGGAGCTGTTTTTT
many	TRBV10-3	TRBJ2-7	NA	CAIALRPSRGGDSYEQYF	TGTGCCATCGCTCTCCGACCCTCTAGGGGGGGTGATTCCTACGAGCAGTACTTC
NA	TRBV20-1	TRBJ2-7	TRBD2	CSASPGTSGRINYEQYF	TGCAGTGCTTCCCCTGGGACTAGCGGGAGAATTAACTACGAGCAGTACTTC
many	TRBV7-3	TRBJ2-7	NA	CARNETIWGSYEQYF	TGTGCCCGAAACGAGACTATCTGGGGATCCTACGAGCAGTACTTC
many	TRBV6-1	TRBJ1-5	NA	CASRQTNQPQHF	TGTGCCAGCCGACAGACGAATCAGCCCCAGCATTTT
many	TRBV11-2	TRBJ2-7	TRBD2	CASSGTSGRLNEQYF	TGTGCCAGCAGCGGTACTAGCGGGAGACTCAACGAGCAGTACTTC
NA	TRBV28	TRBJ1-1	TRBD1	CASRTTGSNTEAFF	TGTGCCAGCAGGACGACAGGGTCGAACACTGAAGCTTTCTTT
many	TRBV20-1	TRBJ2-7	TRBD2	CSAIEASGRSYEQYF	TGCAGTGCTATTGAAGCTAGCGGGAGGTCCTACGAGCAGTACTTC
many	TRBV7-2	TRBJ2-7	NA	CASSLSPARSSYEQYF	TGTGCCAGCAGCTTGAGCCCTGCCAGGAGCTCCTACGAGCAGTACTTC
many	TRBV28	TRBJ1-1	NA	CASSSAAGGGTEAFF	TGTGCCAGCAGTTCGGCCGCGGGTGGGGGTACTGAAGCTTTCTTT
NA	TRBV7-9	TRBJ2-1	NA	CASSKLAQLNNEQFF	TGTGCCAGCAGCAAATTAGCACAGCTCAACAATGAGCAGTTCTTC